Reported below is one TCR beta chain. Its matching antigen is unknown. The V gene's germline CDR1 is SQVTM and CDR2 ANQGSEA. CDR3 length: 15 residues. Deletions cut 0 bases from V and 2 bases from J, with 11 bases between. Peripheral blood genomic DNA, not sorted cells or RNA, was the template. These data belong to a study of T cell repertoires in aging, cancer and after chemotherapy. Study overall: Donors were grouped into six age bands spanning 30 or younger through 70 or older.

Broader study findings: Age-matched healthy donors had significantly more diverse, less clonal blood TCR repertoires than untreated cancer patients.

Rearranged V-D-J TRB sequences were amplified with a mixed TRB-A/B primer pool. In TCRdb, the multiplex PCR reads were re-called with MiXCR into one record per CDR3 protein. The sample lists 20,000 or so distinct CDR3 sequences, approximately 35% occurring once. This TCR came from a human donor with a solid tumor. The chain links TRBV29-1 to TRBJ1-5, with D perhaps matching TRBD1 (6 bases). Sequenced sample: blood. This CDR3 reads CSVEEGGGGNQPQHF. CDR3 in DNA: TGCAGCGTTGAAGAAGGGGGTGGAGGCAATCAGCCCCAGCATTTT.